The 5 T cell receptor beta chains given below trace back to one sample, sequenced in a study of blood T cell repertoires in COVID-19. Profiling relied on immunoSEQ multiplex PCR, and the TCRdb table lists in-frame clones only, not all of them. This table has about 190,000 clones, around 85% appearing once. The sequenced sample consisted of peripheral blood. Source of these receptors: an elderly man with COVID-19, enrolled during active disease.

V gene TRBV6-6 combines with J gene TRBJ1-3; D is unresolved. V dropped 5 bases and J dropped 6 bases, with 20 bases sitting between them. CDR3 size: 16 residues. Germline CDR1 is MNHNY and CDR2 is SVGAGI (reference sequence). CDR3 bases: TGTGCCAGCAGTCGAATAGGAGGGCAAAGCGAAAACACCATATATTTT. Residues: CASSRIGGQSENTIYF.

The genes are TRBV6-5 and TRBJ1-5; D not certain. V was trimmed by 4 bases and J by 4 bases, leaving 11 bases between them. This CDR3 has 14 residues. Germline lookup yields CDR1 MNHEY and CDR2 SVGAGI. CDR3 sequence (DNA): TGTGCCAGCAGTTCCGGGGTTAGGAATCAGCCCCAGCATTTT. Protein sequence: CASSSGVRNQPQHF.

This clone was counted a single time. This sequence joins TRBV12-3 or TRBV12-4 and TRBJ1-4; D remains ambiguous. There are 13 residues in the CDR3. The germline V and J ends were trimmed by 6 bases and 8 bases, with 13 bases remaining between them. In DNA, the CDR3 is TGTGCCAGCAGCTTGTCGGGAGGCGAAAAACTGTTTTTT. This gives the protein CASSLSGGEKLFF.

The CDR3 reads CASSLSLAGGQETQYF. The CDR3 DNA follows: TGCGCCAGCAGCTTGAGTCTAGCGGGGGGCCAAGAGACCCAGTACTTC. The genes are TRBV5-1 and TRBJ2-5; TRBD2 agrees at 11 bases. The CDR3 loop spans 16 amino acids. With V trimmed by 1 base and J by 1 base, 3 bases remained unmatched. Germline loops: CDR1 SGHRS, CDR2 YFSETQ.

This clone was counted a single time. The chain employs TRBV5-8 and TRBJ2-7; 10 bases line up with TRBD1. V lost 4 bases, J lost 4 bases, and 8 bases stayed unmatched. This CDR3 spans 15 amino acids. Per the germline V gene, CDR1 is SGHTS and CDR2 is YDEGEE. CDR3 coding DNA: TGTGCCAGCAGCACACCGGGACAGGGGATATACGAGCAGTACTTC. Encoded protein: CASSTPGQGIYEQYF.